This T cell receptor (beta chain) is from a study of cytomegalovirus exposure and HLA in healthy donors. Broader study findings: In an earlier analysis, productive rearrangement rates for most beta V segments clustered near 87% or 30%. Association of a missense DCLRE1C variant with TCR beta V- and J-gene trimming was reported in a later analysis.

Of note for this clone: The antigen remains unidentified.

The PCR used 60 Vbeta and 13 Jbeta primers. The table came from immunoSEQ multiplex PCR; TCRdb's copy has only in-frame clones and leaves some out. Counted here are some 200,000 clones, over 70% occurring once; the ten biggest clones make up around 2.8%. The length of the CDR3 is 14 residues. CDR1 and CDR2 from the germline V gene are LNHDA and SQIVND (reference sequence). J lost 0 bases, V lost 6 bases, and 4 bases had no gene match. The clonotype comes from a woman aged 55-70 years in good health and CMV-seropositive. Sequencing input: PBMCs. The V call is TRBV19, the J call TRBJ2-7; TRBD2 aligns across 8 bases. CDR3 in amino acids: CASRKRGSSYEQYF. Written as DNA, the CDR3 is TGTGCCAGTAGAAAGCGGGGGTCCTCCTACGAGCAGTACTTC.